This T cell receptor (beta chain) is from a study of cytomegalovirus exposure and HLA in healthy donors (TCRdb year 2017). With regard to the full study: According to a later analysis, the roughly 130 validation repertoires were produced on the same platform as the 680 or so repertoires of the first cohort. The study combined high-throughput TCR immunosequencing, statistical association of individual TCRs with disease status, and machine learning to predict cytomegalovirus infection status. Besides the first cohort of some 670 subjects, a separate validation cohort made up of 95 to 150 different subjects was used. The study aimed to test whether cataloging public T cell receptors could reveal signatures of past pathogen exposure. Broad study findings and their caveats: A total of 164 TCR beta chains were listed by the study as associated with cytomegalovirus. The classifier was reported to diagnose cytomegalovirus status with high specificity and sensitivity in both the original and validation cohorts. Most TCR sequences were seen in very few donors, while some public TCRs were found in many individuals. A later analysis had no HLA typing for the validation cohort, so co-occurrence there was scored across all 120 or so repertoires. According to the authors, the approach could potentially be generalized to other disease states and immunological phenotypes. In vitro tests confirmed that three of the cytomegalovirus-associated TCR beta chains recognize cytomegalovirus antigens. A later analysis found that TCRs clustered in the first cohort also tended to co-occur in the roughly 110 validation repertoires, with 90% to 95% of cluster scores above 0.

Preparation of the library involved the immunoSEQ multiplex PCR assay. The authors' analysis ran thus. A statistical classification framework was developed to diagnose cytomegalovirus status using the catalog of TCR beta chain sequences. The table comes from immuneACCESS by way of TCRdb, which keeps in-frame sequences with V and J called. Part of the clones is missing from these tables; in studies checked, under half for an unresolved V gene and the rest for unknown reasons. The V and J calls and clone size are taken from that table; D and trimming were inferred from the DNA. The sample has around 160,000 clones on record, about 89% of them singletons. The ten largest clonotypes hold about 3% of the sample. As concerns this clone: Its antigen is not yet known. Per-nucleotide qualities are absent, and no much larger clonotype sits a single base away.

Relative to germline, V is 5 bases shorter and J is 3 bases shorter, with 13 bases between their ends. There are 14 amino acids in the CDR3, from cysteine to phenylalanine inclusive. CDR3 DNA only is kept here, 42 bases in frame from base 1. The germline V gene specifies SGHTA as CDR1 and FQGNSA as CDR2. The donors belonged to the validation cohort of approximately 130 subjects, which was separate from the approximately 700-subject first cohort. Rearrangement joined TRBV7-2 to TRBJ2-5; the best D guess is TRBD2, with 6 bases matching. This TCR came from a woman in her late teens or twenties in good health and CMV-seropositive. Sample: PBMCs. The CDR3 region has the sequence CASSRRGTEETQYF. The nucleotide sequence reads as follows: TGTGCCAGCAGCCGTCGGGGGACCGAAGAGACCCAGTACTTC.